These 18 T cell receptor beta chains were sequenced from one sample in a study of T cells after yellow fever vaccination. TCRdb fed the 5' RACE reads into MiXCR, producing one record per CDR3 protein. Of under 55,000 distinct CDR3 sequences listed, 5% to 8.5% are singletons. This material consisted of CD8+ T cells not binding an NS4B(214-222) dextramer, sorted from PBMCs, taken approximately 47 days after the first yellow fever vaccination. The receptor set was obtained from a man aged 18-30 years who received the YFV17D yellow fever vaccine.

Turning to this clonotype: It may be a read error: a sequence one base away is much more abundant. The V call is TRBV6-1, the J call TRBJ2-3; TRBD2 matches 7 bases. J gave up 0 bases and V 7 bases, and 16 bases lay outside the gene matches. The CDR3 extends over 18 amino acids. Germline CDR1 reads MNHNS; CDR2 reads SASEGT. CDR3 residues: CASNAWGGFTSSTDTQYF. In DNA form, the CDR3 reads TGTGCCAGCAATGCTTGGGGGGGTTTTACCTCTAGCACAGATACGCAGTATTTT.

This clonotype was seen at least ten times. The rearrangement joins TRBV5-4 to TRBJ1-3; no definite D call. This CDR3 spans 14 amino acids. From germline, CDR1 is SGHNT and CDR2 YYREEE (reference sequence). Trimming left V 10 bases short and J 0 bases short, with 14 bases between. The CDR3 reads CAGKYGYSGNTIYF. CDR3 coding DNA: TGTGCCGGAAAGTACGGCTACTCTGGAAACACCATATATTTT.

The chain recombines TRBV7-3 with TRBJ2-2; D may be TRBD1 or TRBD2 (6 bases each). CDR1 SGHTA and CDR2 FQGTGA come from the germline V gene. Trimming pared 3 bases from V and 5 bases from J, leaving 13 bases between. The CDR3 is 15 amino acids. The CDR3 DNA sequence: TGTGCCAGCAGCTTCTCCGGAGGGGGTACCGGGGAGCTGTTTTTT. This codes for CASSFSGGGTGELFF.

This clonotype came up many times. The V call is TRBV11-2, the J call TRBJ2-4; 7 bases are shared with TRBD1. The CDR3 spans 16 residues. Trimming cost V 5 bases and J 0 bases; bases outside gene matches: 7. CDR1 is SGHAT and CDR2 is FQNNGV in the germline V gene. In DNA, the CDR3 is TGTGCCAGCAGCCAAGGACAGGTACTAGCCAAAAACATTCAGTACTTC. This gives the protein CASSQGQVLAKNIQYF.

This clonotype has ten or more counts. This chain connects TRBV7-2 to TRBJ2-2, with D possibly matching TRBD1 (5 bases). Trimming took 4 bases from V and 5 from J, leaving 8 bases between them. From germline, CDR1 is SGHTA and CDR2 FQGNSA. This CDR3 region has 13 residues. The CDR3 spells CASSSYRTGELFF. Written as DNA, the CDR3 is TGTGCCAGCAGCTCATACAGGACCGGGGAGCTGTTTTTT. Drawing the rest from reference TRBV7-2 and TRBJ2-2, the complete variable domain is GAGVSQSPSNKVTEKGKDVELRCDPISGHTALYWYRQSLGQGLEFLIYFQGNSAPDKSGLPSDRFSAERTGGSVSTLTIQRTQQEDSAVYLCASSSYRTGELFFGEGSRLTVL.

At least ten counts were recorded for this clonotype. The chain joins TRBV11-2 to TRBJ2-1; 7 bases match TRBD1. Germline CDR1 and CDR2: SGHAT and FQNNGV. The CDR3 runs 16 residues. J lost 5 bases, V lost 0 bases, and 7 bases had no gene match. The CDR3 nucleotides read TGTGCCAGCAGCTTAGAGGTGGGGACAGCAAACAATGAGCAGTTCTTC. Translated, it gives CASSLEVGTANNEQFF.

This clonotype showed up just a few times. The rearrangement uses TRBV4-3 and TRBJ2-1; D is ambiguous. The V end was cut by 0 bases, the J end by 5 bases, with 8 bases between. Germline values: CDR1 LGHNA, CDR2 YSLEER. The CDR3 spans 14 residues. DNA of the CDR3: TGCGCCAGCAGCCAAGATGTTGGGGACAATGAGCAGTTCTTC. This gives the protein CASSQDVGDNEQFF.

This clonotype was seen at least ten times. This chain uses TRBV21-1 with TRBJ2-7; the D call TRBD1 from the table was never checked on the DNA. TRBV21-1 is labeled a pseudogene. This CDR3 comprises 12 residues. CDR3 amino acids: CASIRQGYEQYV. CDR3 DNA sequence: TGTGCCAGCATCAGACAGGGTTACGAGCAGTACGTC.

This clonotype was counted only a few times. This chain links TRBV12-3 or TRBV12-4 with TRBJ2-7; TRBD1 matches 10 bases. The J segment lost 3 bases and the V segment lost 3 bases, leaving 8 bases of the junction unmatched. This CDR3 is 16 amino acids long. CDR3 sequence: CASSFPTTGGNYEQYF. The DNA for the CDR3 is TGTGCCAGCAGTTTTCCCACGACAGGGGGCAACTACGAGCAGTACTTC.

V usage is TRBV11-2 and J usage is TRBJ1-2; maybe TRBD1 (5 bases). The CDR3 sequence is 14 residues long. Trimming stripped 1 base from V and 8 bases from J, with 14 bases between. Germline CDR1 reads SGHAT; CDR2 reads FQNNGV. DNA of the CDR3: TGTGCCAGCAGCTTAGTTCTGGGGCGCAGGGGCTACACCTTC. Its protein is CASSLVLGRRGYTF.

This clonotype has a count of ten or more. The chain couples TRBV6-5 to TRBJ1-5, with D uncertain. V lost 0 bases and J lost 1, with 1 base in between. CDR1 and CDR2 from the germline V gene are MNHEY and SVGAGI. CDR3 size: 13 residues. The DNA of the CDR3 is TGTGCCAGCAGTTACTCGAGCAATCAGCCCCAGCATTTT. This encodes CASSYSSNQPQHF.

The sample holds many counts of this clonotype. The CDR3 DNA reads as TGTGCCAGTAGTATCTCGGCAGGGAGGCCCTACAATGAGCAGTTCTTC. Protein: CASSISAGRPYNEQFF. V gene TRBV19 combines with J gene TRBJ2-1; maybe TRBD2 (6 bases). The CDR3 contains 16 residues. The V gene's germline CDR1 is LNHDA and CDR2 SQIVND (reference sequence). V was clipped by 3 bases and J by 2 bases, with 14 bases between them.

This chain connects TRBV10-2 to TRBJ1-1; tentative D call: TRBD1 (5 bases). V was cut by 3 bases and J by 4 bases, with 15 bases left in between. The germline V gene has CDR1 WSHSY and CDR2 SAAADI. The CDR3 extends over 15 amino acids. CDR3 in amino acids: CASSEGVSGGTEAFF. The CDR3 bases are TGCGCCAGCAGTGAAGGTGTCAGTGGGGGCACTGAAGCTTTCTTT.

The chain is built from TRBV15 and TRBJ1-2; D unresolved. The ends were cut back, 8 bases at V and 7 bases at J, with 20 bases in the middle. CDR3 length: 14 residues. In germline, CDR1 is LNHNV, CDR2 YYDKDF (reference sequence). This CDR3 is CATRARTTFGGYTF. The DNA for the CDR3 is TGTGCCACCCGGGCAAGGACCACTTTCGGTGGCTACACCTTC.

This clonotype has more than one count but fewer than ten. The chain combines TRBV29-1 with TRBJ2-1, with no clear D. From germline, CDR1 is SQVTM and CDR2 ANQGSEA. The CDR3 runs 11 residues. V lost 4 bases, J lost 4 bases, and 5 bases lay in between. CDR3 in amino acids: CSVVAYNEQFF. The CDR3, as DNA: TGCAGCGTTGTAGCTTACAATGAGCAGTTCTTC.

This clonotype was counted only a few times. One junction end disagrees with the germline gene, perhaps due to a read error. The gene calls are TRBV19 and TRBJ1-2; no definite D call. Germline V gene sequence: CDR1 LNHDA, CDR2 SQIVND (reference sequence). The CDR3 extends over 14 amino acids. For the CDR3, the DNA is TGTGCCAGTAGTATAGTCACTCTCATGGTTGGCTGCACCTTC. Its protein is CASSIVTLMVGCTF.

This clonotype was observed many times. The chain recombines TRBV11-2 with TRBJ2-5, with 8 bases matching TRBD2. In germline, CDR1 is SGHAT, CDR2 FQNNGV. This CDR3 contains 14 residues. Trimming removed 8 bases from V and 4 bases from J; junction bases left unmatched: 9. This CDR3 is CASGPGGFSETQYF. CDR3 DNA: TGTGCCAGCGGCCCGGGGGGGTTCTCAGAGACCCAGTACTTC.

The chain couples TRBV12-3 or TRBV12-4 to TRBJ1-5; D may be TRBD1 (5 bases). CDR3 length equals 16 residues. The V and J ends lost 5 bases and 6 bases respectively, with 20 bases between them. CDR3 region: CASSPFLRQGGQPQHF. The DNA of the CDR3 is TGTGCCAGCAGTCCCTTTCTACGCCAGGGCGGTCAGCCCCAGCATTTT.